One sample yielded the 3 T cell receptor beta chains listed below, sequenced in a study of cytomegalovirus exposure and HLA in healthy donors. 13 Jbeta primers and 60 Vbeta primers were used for the PCR. Generated by immunoSEQ multiplex PCR, the TCRdb table keeps only in-frame clones and is missing some. The sample includes 210,000 or so clones, around four fifths seen only once; the top ten take 0.71%. The sequenced sample consisted of PBMCs. The origin of the receptors is a boy aged 2-15 years in good health and CMV-seronegative.

About this clone: The same CDR3 can be traced to other DNA sequences in this sample. The V gene is TRBV9, the J gene TRBJ2-7; the match to TRBD1 covers 7 bases. This CDR3 is built from 14 residues. Germline V CDR1 and CDR2: SGDLS, YYNGEE. The junction had 4 bases not matched to a gene; V was cut back by 0 bases and J by 4 bases. The CDR3 nucleotides read TGTGCCAGCAGCGTAGGTGACAGGGATTACGAGCAGTACTTC. Translating gives CASSVGDRDYEQYF.

The chain has TRBV5-1 and TRBJ2-7, with TRBD2 identical over 7 bases. CDR3 size: 15 residues. Germline-derived CDR1 and CDR2 are SGHRS and YFSETQ. Trimming removed 1 base from V and 3 bases from J; junction bases left unmatched: 7. This CDR3 reads CASSLSTGGGYEQYF. CDR3 nucleotides: TGCGCCAGCAGCTTGAGTACGGGAGGTGGCTACGAGCAGTACTTC.

The chain combines TRBV7-3 with TRBJ2-3; D possibly corresponds to TRBD1 (5 bases). Germline assignment: CDR1 SGHTA and CDR2 FQGTGA. The CDR3 is made up of 15 amino acids. V dropped 6 bases and J dropped 1 base, with 14 bases sitting between them. The DNA of the CDR3 is TGTGCCAGCAGTTTACGTGGCAGGGGCACAGATACGCAGTATTTT. It encodes CASSLRGRGTDTQYF.